The T cell receptor (beta chain) described here comes from a study of blood T cell repertoires in COVID-19. Study summary: Whether acute or convalescent, the COVID-19 samples came from the United States, Italy and Spain. T cells, B-cell-depleted T cells, or PBMCs supplied cDNA or gDNA.

This CDR3 has 13 amino acids. Germline V lookup: CDR1 GTSNPN, CDR2 SVGIG (reference sequence). V was pared by 2 bases and J by 11 bases, with 18 bases between. Methods used by the authors: How many nucleated cells were present was estimated from reference gene primer amplification. Profiling relied on immunoSEQ multiplex PCR, and the TCRdb table lists in-frame clones only, not all of them. V and J calls and clone size come straight from that table; D and trimming were deduced from the DNA. Here the sample spans 110,000 to 150,000 clones, more than 80% being singletons. The sequence derives from a woman aged 80 or over with acute or convalescent COVID-19. The sample was peripheral blood. V is TRBV30 and J is TRBJ1-1; D not certain. The DNA for the CDR3 is TGTGCCTGGAGTCCCGGTAGGTCAGGTGGGGCTTTCTTT. Translation gives CAWSPGRSGGAFF. Full variable domain (rest looked up from reference TRBV30 and TRBJ1-1): SQTIHQWPATLVQPVGSPLSLECTVEGTSNPNLYWYRQAAGRGLQLLFYSVGIGQISSEVPQNLSASRPQDRQFILSSKKLLLSDSGFYLCAWSPGRSGGAFFGQGTRLTVV.